This TCR beta chain was identified in a study of shared clonotypes between healthy human individuals. The CDR3 has 16 residues. Germline CDR1 is LNHDA and CDR2 is SQIVND (reference sequence). V was cut by 4 bases and J by 2 bases, with 14 bases left in between. Sequenced by immunoSEQ multiplex PCR; TCRdb stores in-frame clones only, minus some. The table includes about 340,000 clones, about 70% detected once. The gene calls are TRBV19 and TRBJ2-2, with D possibly TRBD2 on 5 matching bases. This receptor was obtained from a man aged 25-45 years in good health. Material for sequencing was memory CD4+ T cells sorted from blood. Subset indicated: CD45RA-negative fraction. CDR3 residues: CASSTYGLGNTGELFF. In DNA form, the CDR3 reads TGTGCCAGTAGTACCTACGGACTGGGAAACACCGGGGAGCTGTTTTTT. The full variable domain, completed using reference TRBV19 and TRBJ2-2, is DGGITQSPKYLFRKEGQNVTLSCEQNLNHDAMYWYRQDPGQGLRLIYYSQIVNDFQKGDIAEGYSVSREKKESFPLTVTSAQKNPTAFYLCASSTYGLGNTGELFFGEGSRLTVL.